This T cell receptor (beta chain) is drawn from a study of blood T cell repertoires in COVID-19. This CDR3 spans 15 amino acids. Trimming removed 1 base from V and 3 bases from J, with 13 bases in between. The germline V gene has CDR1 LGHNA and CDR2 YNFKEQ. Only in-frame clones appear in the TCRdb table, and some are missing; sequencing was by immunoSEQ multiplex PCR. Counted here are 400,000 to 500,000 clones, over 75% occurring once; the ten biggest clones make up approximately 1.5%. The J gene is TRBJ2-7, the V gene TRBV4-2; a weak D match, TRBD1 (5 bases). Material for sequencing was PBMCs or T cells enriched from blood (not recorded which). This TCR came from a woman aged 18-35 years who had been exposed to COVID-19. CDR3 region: CASSQGSTGGYEQYF. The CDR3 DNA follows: TGTGCCAGCAGCCAAGGGAGTACAGGTGGCTACGAGCAGTACTTC.